The sequence of this TCR beta chain was determined in a study of T cells in Graves' hyperthyroidism and ophthalmopathy. Whole-study findings and limits: Most thyroid clonotypes with frequency above 0.001 were detected in blood. Ophthalmopathy was model-predicted a median around seven months pre-onset.

CDR1 is DFQATT, CDR2 SNEGSKA, per germline (reference sequence). V was cut by 0 bases and J by 6 bases, with 14 bases left in between. This CDR3 spans 14 amino acids. This clonotype appeared a single time. Its antigen is as yet unknown. Amplification targeted TCR beta CDR3 regions from RNA transcripts. HTBI primers drove first-round RT-PCR of the TCR CDR3. Using its own MiXCR run on the multiplex PCR reads, TCRdb lists one record per CDR3 protein. Here the sample spans 500,000 to 600,000 distinct CDR3 sequences, just over 45% being singletons. This receptor was obtained from a woman aged 18-29 years with Graves' hyperthyroidism. This chain connects TRBV20-1 to TRBJ1-1; weak D call: TRBD1 (6 bases). Sequenced sample: peripheral blood or thyroid tissue (not recorded which). This chain's CDR3 is CSARDNRARAEAFF. CDR3 coding DNA: TGCAGTGCTAGAGATAACAGGGCTAGGGCTGAAGCTTTCTTT.